This T cell receptor beta chain was sequenced in a study of blood T cell repertoires in COVID-19. V was trimmed by 0 bases and J by 6 bases, leaving 11 bases between them. The CDR3 has 14 residues. Germline values: CDR1 GTSNPN, CDR2 SVGIG (reference sequence). Generated by immunoSEQ multiplex PCR, the TCRdb table keeps only in-frame clones and is missing some. The sample has 120,000 to 150,000 clones; 85% to 90% are singletons. The sample consisted of peripheral blood. V is TRBV30 and J is TRBJ1-4; tentative D call: TRBD1 (5 bases). This clonotype originated in an elderly woman with acute or convalescent COVID-19. DNA for the CDR3: TGTGCCTGGAGTGTTTGGGGGGGGGATGAAAAACTGTTTTTT. It is translated as CAWSVWGGDEKLFF.